This T cell receptor beta chain was observed in a study of patients and donors after allogeneic stem cell transplantation (dated by TCRdb to the early 2020s). The CDR3 measures 10 amino acids from cysteine to phenylalanine. The only DNA kept is the CDR3, 30 bases in frame from the first base. The method behind the library was RT-PCR. The sequencing machine was a NextSeq 550. TCRdb trimmed the raw reads at Q25, called clones with MiXCR and kept productive beta chains. Every entry covers one CDR3 protein and lists the most common genes and DNA from its rows. The sample table holds about 74,000 distinct CDR3 sequences, of which approximately 25% were seen once. The ten largest clonotypes hold around 27% of the sample. With regard to this clonotype: Its cognate antigen has yet to be identified. Base qualities are not recorded, but no much larger clone differs from it by a single base.

The TCR was taken from a human donor who was either an allogeneic HSCT recipient or a stem cell or donor lymphocyte infusion donor (not recorded which). It is not recorded whose cells these are; they may come from a transplant donor. Here the chain combines TRBV21-1 and TRBJ1-2. TRBV21-1 represents a pseudogene. Source material: blood, either unsorted or a sorted T cell fraction (not recorded which). The sequenced DNA is TGTGCCAGCAGCAAAGTAACCTACACCTTC. Translated, it reads CASSKVTYTF.